These 9 T cell receptor beta chains came from one sample sequenced in a study of cytomegalovirus exposure and HLA in healthy donors. Produced via immunoSEQ multiplex PCR; TCRdb's table is partial and in-frame only. This sample has fewer than 85,000 clones, with roughly 94% found just once. The sequenced material came from PBMCs. These receptors originate from a woman between 18 and 30 years old in good health and CMV-seronegative.

The gene calls are TRBV7-9 and TRBJ1-1; TRBD1 might be the D (5 bases). The CDR3 covers 15 residues. V gave up 5 bases and J gave up 1 base, with 14 bases separating them. Germline V lookup: CDR1 SEHNR, CDR2 FQNEAQ (reference sequence). The CDR3 nucleotides are TGTGCCAGCAGCCCGGAAATAGGGGCGAACACTGAAGCTTTCTTT. Translated: CASSPEIGANTEAFF.

The genes are TRBV21-1 and TRBJ1-4. TRBV21-1 is a pseudogene segment. There are 17 residues in the CDR3. CDR3 in amino acids: CASTFRRGGSTNEKLFF. In DNA form, the CDR3 reads TGTGCCAGCACGTTCCGACGGGGGGGGTCAACTAATGAAAAACTGTTTTTT.

The chain couples TRBV6-5 to TRBJ2-6, with D possibly TRBD2 on 6 matching bases. Per the germline V gene, CDR1 is MNHEY and CDR2 is SVGAGI. The CDR3 covers 15 residues. V was clipped by 5 bases and J by 2 bases, with 10 bases between them. CDR3 protein: CASSRDFAGANVLTF. The DNA for the CDR3 is TGTGCCAGCAGTCGGGACTTCGCTGGGGCCAACGTCCTGACTTTC.

The genes are TRBV5-1 and TRBJ1-2; tentative D call: TRBD1 (5 bases). V shed 0 bases and J shed 7 bases, with 13 bases lying between them. The CDR3 is made up of 14 amino acids. Per the germline V gene, CDR1 is SGHRS and CDR2 is YFSETQ. CDR3 coding DNA: TGCGCCAGCAGCTTGGCACAGGCTGAAGGTGGCTACACCTTC. Its protein is CASSLAQAEGGYTF.

The chain has TRBV18 and TRBJ2-7; 7 nucleotides match TRBD2. V trimming: 6 bases; J trimming: 5 bases; junction bases outside the gene matches: 13. The CDR3 has 15 amino acids. The germline gives CDR1 KGHSH, CDR2 LQKENI. The CDR3 DNA is TGTGCCAGCTCCCCTGGGGGGAGGGGAGGCCACGAGCAGTACTTC. Its translation is CASSPGGRGGHEQYF.

CDR3 coding DNA: TGTGCCAGCAGTGGGGCGCCCACTAGCGGGGGATATCAAGAGACCCAGTACTTC. Its protein product is CASSGAPTSGGYQETQYF. The genes are TRBV27 and TRBJ2-5; 11 positions match TRBD2. CDR1 is MNHEY and CDR2 is SMNVEV in the germline V gene (reference sequence). This CDR3 comprises 18 residues. Losses at the gene ends were 5 bases for V and 2 bases for J; bases not matched to a gene: 13.

This chain joins TRBV5-1 and TRBJ2-2, with 9 bases matching TRBD2. The CDR3 runs to 15 residues. Trimming cost V 0 bases and J 9 bases; bases outside gene matches: 6. CDR1 is SGHRS and CDR2 is YFSETQ in the germline V gene. The CDR3 region has the DNA TGCGCCAGCAGCTTGGCCGGGACTAGCAACCGGGAGCTGTTTTTT. Protein sequence: CASSLAGTSNRELFF.

This rearrangement joins TRBV30 to TRBJ2-7; 7 bases fit TRBD1. V shed 0 bases and J 2 bases; nucleotides not matched to a gene: 1. Germline CDR1 and CDR2: GTSNPN and SVGIG (reference sequence). The CDR3 runs to 13 residues. Here the CDR3 DNA reads TGTGCCTGGAGTGTACAGGGGCCCTACGAGCAGTACTTC. Translated: CAWSVQGPYEQYF.

This chain joins TRBV5-1 and TRBJ2-5; D is possibly TRBD1 (5 bases). Trimming left V 1 base short and J 4 bases short, with 8 bases between. The CDR3 has 13 residues. Germline-derived CDR1 and CDR2 are SGHRS and YFSETQ. The CDR3 sequence is CASSLSRAETQYF. CDR3 in DNA: TGCGCCAGCAGCTTGAGCAGGGCAGAGACCCAGTACTTC.